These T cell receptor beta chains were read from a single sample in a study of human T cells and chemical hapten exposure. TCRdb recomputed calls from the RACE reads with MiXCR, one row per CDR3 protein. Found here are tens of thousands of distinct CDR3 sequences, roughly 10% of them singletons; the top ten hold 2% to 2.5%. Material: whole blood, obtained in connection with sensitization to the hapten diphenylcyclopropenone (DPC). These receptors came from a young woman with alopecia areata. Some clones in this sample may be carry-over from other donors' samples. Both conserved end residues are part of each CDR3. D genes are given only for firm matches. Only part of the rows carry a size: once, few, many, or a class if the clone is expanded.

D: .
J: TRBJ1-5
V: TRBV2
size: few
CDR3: CASSILQGNQPQHF
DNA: TGTGCCAGCAGTATTTTACAAGGCAATCAGCCCCAGCATTTT

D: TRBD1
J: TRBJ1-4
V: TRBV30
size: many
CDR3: CAWSHGDRVQEKLFF
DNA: TGTGCCTGGAGTCATGGGGACAGGGTGCAGGAAAAACTGTTTTTT

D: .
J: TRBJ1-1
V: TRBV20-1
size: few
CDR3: CSARDSGAGVNTEAFF
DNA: TGCAGTGCTAGAGATTCGGGGGCAGGGGTGAACACTGAAGCTTTCTTT

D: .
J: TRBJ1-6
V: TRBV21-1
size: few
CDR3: CASSKDRASSSYNSPLHF
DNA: TGTGCCAGCAGCAAGGACAGGGCCTCCAGCTCCTATAATTCACCCCTCCACTTT

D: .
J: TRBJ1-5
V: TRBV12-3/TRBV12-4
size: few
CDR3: CASSFGEDQPQHF
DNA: TGTGCCAGCAGTTTCGGCGAGGACCAGCCCCAGCATTTT

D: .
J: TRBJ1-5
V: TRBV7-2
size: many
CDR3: CASSEQIAGNQPQHF
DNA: TGTGCCAGCAGCGAACAGATTGCGGGGAATCAGCCCCAGCATTTT

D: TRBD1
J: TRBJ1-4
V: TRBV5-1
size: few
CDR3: CASSPDGGQGREKLFF
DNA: TGCGCCAGCAGCCCCGACGGGGGACAGGGCCGCGAAAAACTGTTTTTT

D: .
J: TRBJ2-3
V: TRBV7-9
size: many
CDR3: CASGLIGRGRDTQYF
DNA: TGTGCCAGCGGTTTGATAGGGAGGGGGCGAGATACGCAGTATTTT

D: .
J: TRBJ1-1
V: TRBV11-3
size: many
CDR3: CASSQRSDTEAFF
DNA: TGTGCCAGCAGCCAAAGGTCAGACACTGAAGCTTTCTTT

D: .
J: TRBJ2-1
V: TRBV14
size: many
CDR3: CASSQVRGNEQFF
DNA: TGCGCCAGCAGCCAAGTCCGGGGGAATGAGCAGTTCTTC

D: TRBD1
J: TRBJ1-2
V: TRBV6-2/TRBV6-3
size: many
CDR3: CASSYTRGLNGYTF
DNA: TGTGCCAGCAGTTACACGAGGGGGCTCAATGGCTACACCTTC

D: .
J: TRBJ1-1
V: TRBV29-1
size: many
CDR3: CSVGQVLGAEAFF
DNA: TGCAGCGTTGGACAGGTTCTAGGGGCTGAAGCTTTCTTT

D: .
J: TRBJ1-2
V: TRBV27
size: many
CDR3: CASSLSGLRTYGYTF
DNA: TGTGCCAGCAGTTTATCGGGACTACGAACCTATGGCTACACCTTC

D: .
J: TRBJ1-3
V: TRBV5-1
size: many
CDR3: CASSLLTSQGSGNTIYF
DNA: TGCGCCAGCAGCTTGTTGACTTCCCAAGGGAGCGGAAACACCATATATTTT

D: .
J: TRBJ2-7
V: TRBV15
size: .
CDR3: CATSRDRTGNSYEQYF
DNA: TGTGCCACCAGCAGAGATCGGACGGGGAACTCCTACGAGCAGTACTTC

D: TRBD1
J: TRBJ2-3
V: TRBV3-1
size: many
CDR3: CASRPDRADTQYF
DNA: TGTGCCAGCAGACCCGACAGGGCAGATACGCAGTATTTT

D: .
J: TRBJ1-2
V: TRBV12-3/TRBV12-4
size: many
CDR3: CASRAGRYYGYTF
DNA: TGTGCCAGCAGAGCGGGACGGTACTATGGCTACACCTTC

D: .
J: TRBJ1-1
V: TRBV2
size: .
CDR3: CASCRETSFVAFF
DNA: TGTGCCAGCTGCCGAGAGACGAGCTTTGTGGCTTTCTTT

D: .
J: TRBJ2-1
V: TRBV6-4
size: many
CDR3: CASSDGRLSNEQFF
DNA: TGTGCCAGCAGTGACGGTCGGCTTTCGAATGAGCAGTTCTTC

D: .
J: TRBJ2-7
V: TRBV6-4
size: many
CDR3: CASREEGESSYEQYF
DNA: TGTGCCAGCAGAGAGGAGGGGGAAAGCTCCTACGAGCAGTACTTC

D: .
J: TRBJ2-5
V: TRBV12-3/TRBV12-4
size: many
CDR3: CASSFFANQETQYF
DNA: TGTGCCAGCAGTTTTTTCGCAAACCAAGAGACCCAGTACTTC

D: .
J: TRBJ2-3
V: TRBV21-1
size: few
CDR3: CASSNPTDTQYF
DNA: TGTGCCAGCAGCAACCCCACAGATACGCAGTATTTT

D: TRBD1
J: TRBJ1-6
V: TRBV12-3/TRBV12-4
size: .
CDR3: CASSWGTGNSPLHF
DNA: TGTGCCAGCAGTTGGGGGACAGGGAATTCACCCCTCCACTTT

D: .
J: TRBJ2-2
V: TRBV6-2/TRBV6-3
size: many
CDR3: CASSPVNRVNTGELFF
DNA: TGTGCCAGCAGCCCCGTCAACAGGGTCAACACCGGGGAGCTGTTTTTT

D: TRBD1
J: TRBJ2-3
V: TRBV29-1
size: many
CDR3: CSVSSTGGLDTQYF
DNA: TGCAGCGTTTCATCGACAGGGGGCTTAGATACGCAGTATTTT

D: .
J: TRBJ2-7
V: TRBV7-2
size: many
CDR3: CASSPRGDNSYEQYF
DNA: TGTGCCAGCAGCCCGCGAGGGGACAACTCCTACGAGCAGTACTTC

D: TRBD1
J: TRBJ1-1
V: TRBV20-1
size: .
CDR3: CSARDRGQGSAEAFF
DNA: TGCAGTGCTAGAGATAGGGGACAGGGGAGTGCTGAAGCTTTCTTT

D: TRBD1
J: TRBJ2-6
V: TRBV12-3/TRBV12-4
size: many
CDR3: CASRGTGNSGANVLTF
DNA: TGTGCCAGCAGGGGGACAGGAAACTCTGGGGCCAACGTCCTGACTTTC

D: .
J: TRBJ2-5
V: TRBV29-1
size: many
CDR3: CSVTTEETQYF
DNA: TGCAGCGTCACGACGGAAGAGACCCAGTACTTC